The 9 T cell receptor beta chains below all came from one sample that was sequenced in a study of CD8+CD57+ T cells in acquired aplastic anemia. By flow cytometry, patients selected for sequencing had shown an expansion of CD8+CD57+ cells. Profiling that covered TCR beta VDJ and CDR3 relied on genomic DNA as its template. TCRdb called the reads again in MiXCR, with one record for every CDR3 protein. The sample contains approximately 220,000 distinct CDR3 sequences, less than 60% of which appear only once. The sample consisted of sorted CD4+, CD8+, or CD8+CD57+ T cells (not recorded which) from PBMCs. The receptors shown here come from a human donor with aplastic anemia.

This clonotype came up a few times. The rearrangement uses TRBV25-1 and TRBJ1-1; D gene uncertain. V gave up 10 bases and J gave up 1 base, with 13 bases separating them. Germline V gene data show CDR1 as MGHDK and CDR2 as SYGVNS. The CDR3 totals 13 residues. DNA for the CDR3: TGTGCCACCACGCAAGGAGGGAACACTGAAGCTTTCTTT. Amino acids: CATTQGGNTEAFF.

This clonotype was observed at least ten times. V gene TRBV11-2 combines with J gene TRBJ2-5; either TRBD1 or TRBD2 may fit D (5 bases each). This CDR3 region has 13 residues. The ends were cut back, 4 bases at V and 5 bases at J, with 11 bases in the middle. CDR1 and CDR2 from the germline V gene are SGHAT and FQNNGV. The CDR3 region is CASSSAREETQYF. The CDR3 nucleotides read TGTGCCAGCAGCTCTGCCAGGGAGGAGACCCAGTACTTC.

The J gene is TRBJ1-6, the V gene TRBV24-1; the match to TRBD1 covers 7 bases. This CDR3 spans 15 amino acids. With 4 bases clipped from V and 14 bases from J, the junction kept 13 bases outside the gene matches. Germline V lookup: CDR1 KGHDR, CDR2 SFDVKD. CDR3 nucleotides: TGTGCCACCAGTGACTATACAGGGGATCCCTTAGCCCTCCACTTT. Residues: CATSDYTGDPLALHF.

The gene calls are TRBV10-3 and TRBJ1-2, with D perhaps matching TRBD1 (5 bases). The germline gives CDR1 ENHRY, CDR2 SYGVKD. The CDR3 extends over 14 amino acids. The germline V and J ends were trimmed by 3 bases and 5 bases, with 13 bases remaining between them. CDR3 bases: TGTGCCATCAGTGATATGGGGGTGGTATATGGCTACACCTTC. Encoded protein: CAISDMGVVYGYTF.

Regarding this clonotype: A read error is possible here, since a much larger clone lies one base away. CDR3 nucleotides: TGTGCCAGCAGCGTAGTAGCGGGATTGGACACTGAAGCTTTCTTT. Amino acids: CASSVVAGLDTEAFF. The chain uses TRBV9 and TRBJ1-1; D is unclear. Germline V lookup: CDR1 SGDLS, CDR2 YYNGEE. CDR3 length equals 15 residues. The V gene lost 0 bases and the J gene lost 3 bases, with 12 bases spanning the gap.

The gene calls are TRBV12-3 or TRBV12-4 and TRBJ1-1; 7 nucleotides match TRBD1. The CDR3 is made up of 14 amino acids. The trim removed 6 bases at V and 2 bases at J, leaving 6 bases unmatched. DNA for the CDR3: TGTGCCAGCAGCCGTCGACAGGGAAACACTGAAGCTTTCTTT. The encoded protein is CASSRRQGNTEAFF.

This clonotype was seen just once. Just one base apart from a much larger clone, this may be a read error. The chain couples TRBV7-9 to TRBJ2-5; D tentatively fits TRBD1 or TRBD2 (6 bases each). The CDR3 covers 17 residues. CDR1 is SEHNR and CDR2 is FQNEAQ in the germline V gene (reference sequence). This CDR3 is CASSKRRPGAGQGTQYF. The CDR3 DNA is TGTGCCAGCAGCAAGAGGAGGCCGGGGGCCGGGCAAGGGACCCAGTACTTC.

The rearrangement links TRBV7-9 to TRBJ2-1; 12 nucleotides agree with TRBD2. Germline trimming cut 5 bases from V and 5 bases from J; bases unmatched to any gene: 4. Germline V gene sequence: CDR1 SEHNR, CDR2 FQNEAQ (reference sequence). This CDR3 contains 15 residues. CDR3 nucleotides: TGTGCCAGCAGCCTACGACTAGCGGGAGACAATGAGCAGTTCTTC. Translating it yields CASSLRLAGDNEQFF.

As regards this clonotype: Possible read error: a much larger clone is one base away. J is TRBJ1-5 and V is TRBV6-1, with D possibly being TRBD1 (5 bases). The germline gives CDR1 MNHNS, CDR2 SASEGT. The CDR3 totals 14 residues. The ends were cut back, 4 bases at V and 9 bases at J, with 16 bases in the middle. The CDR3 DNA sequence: TGTGCCAGCAGTGGGAAGGGGACTGTATGGCCCCAGCATTTT. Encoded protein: CASSGKGTVWPQHF.